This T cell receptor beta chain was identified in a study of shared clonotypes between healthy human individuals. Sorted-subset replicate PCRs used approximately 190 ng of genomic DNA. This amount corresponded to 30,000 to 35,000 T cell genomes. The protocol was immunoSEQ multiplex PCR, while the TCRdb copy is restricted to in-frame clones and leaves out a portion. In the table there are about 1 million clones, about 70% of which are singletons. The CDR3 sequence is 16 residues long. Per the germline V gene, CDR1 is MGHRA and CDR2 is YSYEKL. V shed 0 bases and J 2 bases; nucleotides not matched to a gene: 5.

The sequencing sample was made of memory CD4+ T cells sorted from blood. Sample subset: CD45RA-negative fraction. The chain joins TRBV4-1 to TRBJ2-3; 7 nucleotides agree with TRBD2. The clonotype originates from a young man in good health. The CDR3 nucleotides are TGCGCCAGCAGCCAAGATTCCCGGGGGGACACAGATACGCAGTATTTT. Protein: CASSQDSRGDTDTQYF.